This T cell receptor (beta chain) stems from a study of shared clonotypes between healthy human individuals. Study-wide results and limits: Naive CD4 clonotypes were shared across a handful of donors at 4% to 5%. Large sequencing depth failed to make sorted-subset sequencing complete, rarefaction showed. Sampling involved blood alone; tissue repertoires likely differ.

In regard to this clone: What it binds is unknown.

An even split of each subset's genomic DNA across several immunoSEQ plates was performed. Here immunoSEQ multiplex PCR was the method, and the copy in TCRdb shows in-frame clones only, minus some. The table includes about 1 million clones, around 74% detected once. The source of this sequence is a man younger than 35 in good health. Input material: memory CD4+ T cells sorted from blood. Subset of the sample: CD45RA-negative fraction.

The CDR3: CASGSDLGKNTEAFF. The CDR3 DNA follows: TGTGCTAGTGGTTCAGACCTTGGTAAGAACACTGAAGCTTTCTTT. The J gene is TRBJ1-1, the V gene TRBV12-5, with D hard to call. There are 15 residues in the CDR3. V was pared by 4 bases and J by 1 base, with 13 bases between. CDR1 LGHNT and CDR2 FRNRAP come from the germline V gene.